A selection of T cell receptor beta chains follows, all from one sample in a study of T cell responses to AZD1222 COVID-19 vaccine. The method was immunoSEQ multiplex PCR; TCRdb's version includes in-frame clones alone and lacks a portion of them. This table has roughly 150,000 clones, about 88% appearing once. The source was peripheral blood, collected on day 0 of AZD1222 vaccination. The origin of the receptors is an adult in good health. Each CDR3 is given with its conserved first and last residue. Fields, in order: V gene, J gene, CDR3 length, D gene, clone size, CDR3 protein, CDR3 DNA. D genes are given only for firm matches. The size field is filled for only some rows; it gives once, few, many or a size class.

TRBV18	TRBJ2-2	16	NA	NA	CASSFTETGFAGELFF	TGTGCCAGCTCCTTTACTGAGACCGGGTTCGCCGGGGAGCTGTTTTTT
TRBV7-2	TRBJ2-7	11	NA	NA	CASSPAYEQYF	TGTGCCAGCAGCCCAGCCTACGAGCAGTACTTC
TRBV18	TRBJ1-5	13	NA	NA	CASSGVWEQPQHF	TGTGCCAGCTCGGGGGTCTGGGAACAGCCCCAGCATTTT
TRBV6-5	TRBJ1-1	14	TRBD1	NA	CASTRTGPNTEAFF	TGTGCCAGCACCAGGACAGGACCGAACACTGAAGCTTTCTTT
TRBV27	TRBJ2-3	13	NA	NA	CASRGPGEDTQYF	TGTGCCAGCAGGGGGCCAGGGGAAGATACGCAGTATTTT
TRBV5-1	TRBJ1-2	14	NA	NA	CASTRSAEADGYTF	TGCGCCAGCACCCGAAGTGCGGAAGCAGATGGCTACACCTTC
TRBV28	TRBJ1-6	15	NA	NA	CASREGLSYDSPLHF	TGTGCCAGCAGAGAAGGCCTCTCCTATGATTCACCCCTCCACTTT
TRBV30	TRBJ1-2	15	NA	few	CAWSDAGVINYGYTF	TGTGCCTGGAGTGATGCAGGAGTGATCAACTATGGCTACACCTTC
TRBV12-3/TRBV12-4	TRBJ2-2	13	NA	NA	CASTQLTLAELFF	TGTGCCAGCACCCAACTAACCCTAGCGGAGCTGTTTTTT
TRBV4-2	TRBJ2-2	16	TRBD2	NA	CASSHPGGRETGELFF	TGTGCCAGCAGCCACCCGGGAGGGCGGGAGACCGGGGAGCTGTTTTTT
TRBV2	TRBJ2-1	12	TRBD1	NA	CASSGRDRAQFF	TGTGCCAGCAGCGGCCGGGACAGGGCGCAGTTCTTC
TRBV28	TRBJ2-7	15	NA	NA	CASLSLEYAESEQYF	TGTGCCAGCCTCTCCCTGGAGTACGCCGAGAGCGAGCAGTACTTC
TRBV28	TRBJ1-1	11	NA	few	CASSRNTEAFF	TGTGCCAGCAGCCGGAACACTGAAGCTTTCTTT
TRBV28	TRBJ1-6	14	TRBD1	NA	CASRGQGNNSPLHF	TGTGCCAGCAGGGGACAGGGTAATAATTCACCCCTCCACTTT
TRBV20-1	TRBJ2-7	10	NA	NA	CSASDREQYF	TGCAGTGCTAGCGACCGCGAGCAGTACTTC
TRBV5-1	TRBJ1-4	14	TRBD1	NA	CASSFGQGGEKLFF	TGCGCCAGCAGCTTCGGACAGGGTGGTGAAAAACTGTTTTTT
TRBV28	TRBJ1-1	14	NA	NA	CASSLTVMNTEAFF	TGTGCCAGCAGTTTGACAGTGATGAACACTGAAGCTTTCTTT
TRBV6-5	TRBJ2-5	11	NA	NA	CASIGLETQYF	TGTGCCAGCATCGGGCTTGAGACCCAGTACTTC
TRBV25-1	TRBJ2-7	14	TRBD2	NA	CASSELGGSDEQYF	TGTGCCAGCAGTGAATTGGGCGGGAGCGACGAGCAGTACTTC
TRBV4-3	TRBJ1-3	16	TRBD1	NA	CASSQGRQGRRNTIYF	TGCGCCAGCAGCCAAGGGAGACAGGGAAGGAGAAACACCATATATTTT
TRBV30	TRBJ1-6	13	NA	NA	CAWSVYNLRTLHF	TGTGCCTGGAGTGTATACAATCTCCGAACCCTCCACTTT
TRBV24-1	TRBJ1-5	14	NA	NA	CAVRPVHGNQPQHF	TGTGCCGTAAGACCGGTCCATGGCAATCAGCCCCAGCATTTT
TRBV19	TRBJ1-2	12	NA	NA	CASSNQGYGYTF	TGTGCCAGTAGTAACCAGGGCTATGGCTACACCTTC
TRBV30	TRBJ2-7	14	TRBD2	NA	CAWSRPGLAGEQYF	TGTGCCTGGAGTCGACCGGGACTAGCAGGCGAGCAGTACTTC
TRBV4-3	TRBJ2-7	14	NA	NA	CASSQGTVSYEQYF	TGCGCCAGCAGCCAAGGGACAGTTTCCTACGAGCAGTACTTC
TRBV9	TRBJ1-5	16	NA	NA	CASSVDDGRTNQPQHF	TGTGCCAGCAGCGTAGATGACGGACGAACCAATCAGCCCCAGCATTTT
TRBV7-9	TRBJ2-3	14	TRBD1	NA	CASSSKGASQVQYF	TGTGCCAGCAGCTCGAAGGGGGCCAGCCAGGTGCAGTATTTT
TRBV27	TRBJ2-2	15	NA	NA	CASRRGYENTGELFF	TGTGCCAGCAGGCGGGGCTACGAGAACACCGGGGAGCTGTTTTTT
TRBV21-1	TRBJ1-5	16	NA	NA	CASRRGGPGGNQPQHF	TGTGCCAGCAGAAGAGGGGGCCCAGGGGGCAATCAGCCCCAGCATTTT
TRBV10-3	TRBJ1-1	13	TRBD1	NA	CAISGTGVTEAFF	TGTGCCATCAGTGGGACAGGGGTCACTGAAGCTTTCTTT
TRBV28	TRBJ1-1	11	NA	NA	CASSQIPDAFF	TGTGCCAGCAGCCAAATACCTGACGCTTTCTTT
TRBV7-8	TRBJ2-7	15	TRBD2	NA	CASSPIRGLAYEQYF	TGTGCCAGCAGCCCTATACGTGGACTAGCCTACGAGCAGTACTTC
TRBV11-1	TRBJ2-7	14	TRBD1	once	CASSIGTGGYEQYF	TGTGCCAGCAGTATCGGGACAGGGGGCTACGAGCAGTACTTC
TRBV3-1/TRBV3-2	TRBJ1-4	15	NA	NA	CASSQDLATSEELFF	TGTGCCAGCAGCCAAGATTTGGCCACGAGTGAGGAACTGTTTTTT
TRBV5-4	TRBJ1-4	17	NA	NA	CASSFSVVGAANEKLFF	TGTGCCAGCAGCTTTTCGGTGGTCGGGGCAGCTAATGAAAAACTGTTTTTT
TRBV19	TRBJ1-6	16	NA	NA	CASSMWSEGSNSPLHF	TGTGCCAGTAGTATGTGGTCAGAGGGGAGTAATTCACCCCTCCACTTT
TRBV4-2	TRBJ2-3	14	NA	NA	CASSQESRGDTQYF	TGTGCCAGCAGCCAAGAATCCAGGGGTGATACGCAGTATTTT
TRBV19	TRBJ1-2	14	NA	NA	CASSRQASSYGYTF	TGTGCCAGTAGCAGACAGGCATCAAGTTATGGCTACACCTTC
TRBV11-2	TRBJ1-2	12	NA	few	CASSLAPYGYTF	TGTGCCAGCAGCTTAGCCCCCTATGGCTACACCTTC
TRBV5-1	TRBJ2-3	14	NA	NA	CASSLDQSTDTQYF	TGCGCCAGCAGCTTGGATCAGAGCACAGATACGCAGTATTTT
TRBV6-5	TRBJ2-7	14	NA	once	CASSYSILEYEQYF	TGTGCCAGCAGTTACTCGATATTGGAATACGAGCAGTACTTC
TRBV4-3	TRBJ2-4	13	NA	NA	CASSQELKNIQYF	TGCGCCAGCAGCCAAGAACTAAAAAACATTCAGTACTTC